These T cell receptor beta chains were read from a single sample in a study of blood T cell repertoires in COVID-19. Some clones are missing from TCRdb's copy, which holds only in-frame ones; the method was immunoSEQ multiplex PCR. The sample includes roughly 200,000 clones, 86% of them seen just once. The sequencing input was PBMCs or T cells enriched from blood (not recorded which). These receptors all come from a woman aged 25-40 years who had been exposed to COVID-19. Each CDR3 is given with its conserved first and last residue. Each record gives: CDR3 length, J gene, V gene, D gene, clone size, CDR3 protein, CDR3 DNA. D genes are given only for firm matches. The size field is filled for only some rows; it gives once, few, many or a size class.

15 | TRBJ1-6 | TRBV5-1 | . | . | CASSLLSSYNSPLHF | TGCGCCAGCAGCTTATTGAGCTCCTATAATTCACCCCTCCACTTT
13 | TRBJ1-1 | TRBV6-1 | . | . | CASSEASGTEAFF | TGTGCCAGCAGTGAAGCATCAGGGACTGAAGCTTTCTTT
17 | TRBJ2-3 | TRBV11-2 | TRBD2 | . | CASSLDQASGGAYTQYF | TGTGCCAGCAGCTTAGATCAGGCTAGCGGGGGGGCATATACGCAGTATTTT
13 | TRBJ1-5 | TRBV7-2 | . | . | CASSLGGGRPQHF | TGTGCCAGCAGCTTAGGGGGAGGTAGACCCCAGCATTTT
14 | TRBJ1-1 | TRBV2 | TRBD1 | . | CASSDQGAVTEAFF | TGTGCCAGCAGTGACCAGGGGGCGGTCACTGAAGCTTTCTTT
14 | TRBJ2-7 | TRBV6-5 | . | . | CASRVAVSSYEQYF | TGTGCCAGCAGAGTAGCGGTTAGCTCCTACGAGCAGTACTTC
14 | TRBJ2-5 | TRBV9 | TRBD2 | once | CASSVSGGEKTQYF | TGTGCCAGCAGCGTGAGCGGGGGGGAGAAGACCCAGTACTTC
13 | TRBJ2-5 | TRBV6-5 | TRBD1 | once | CASRDRVKETQYF | TGTGCCAGCCGGGACAGGGTAAAAGAGACCCAGTACTTC
14 | TRBJ1-5 | TRBV5-6 | TRBD1 | . | CASSLGQANQPQHF | TGTGCCAGCAGCTTAGGACAGGCCAATCAGCCCCAGCATTTT
12 | TRBJ2-7 | TRBV7-6 | TRBD2 | . | CASSGRAGEQYF | TGTGCCAGCAGCGGGAGGGCGGGAGAGCAGTACTTC
13 | TRBJ1-4 | TRBV10-3 | . | . | CAISDGGEEKLFF | TGTGCCATCAGTGATGGGGGCGAAGAAAAACTGTTTTTT
14 | TRBJ1-3 | TRBV5-1 | . | few | CASTPGVGSDTIYF | TGCGCCAGCACGCCCGGGGTGGGGTCAGACACCATATATTTT
16 | TRBJ2-1 | TRBV2 | TRBD2 | . | CASSEFGGLPYNEQFF | TGTGCCAGCAGTGAATTCGGGGGACTACCCTACAATGAGCAGTTCTTC
12 | TRBJ1-5 | TRBV28 | . | . | CASSSGGQPQHF | TGTGCCAGCAGTTCCGGGGGGCAGCCCCAGCATTTT
15 | TRBJ1-1 | TRBV24-1 | TRBD1 | . | CATSDTRQGLAEAFF | TGTGCCACCAGTGATACTCGACAGGGCCTGGCTGAAGCTTTCTTT
14 | TRBJ2-5 | TRBV5-5 | . | . | CASSAVGAGETQYF | TGTGCCAGCAGCGCGGTAGGGGCTGGAGAGACCCAGTACTTC
15 | TRBJ2-2 | TRBV19 | TRBD1 | . | CASSIYTGGTGELFF | TGTGCCAGTAGTATCTACACAGGGGGCACCGGGGAGCTGTTTTTT
14 | TRBJ1-1 | TRBV10-3 | TRBD1 | . | CAITFDRDWTEAFF | TGTGCCATCACTTTTGACAGGGACTGGACTGAAGCTTTCTTT
11 | TRBJ1-1 | TRBV27 | TRBD1 | . | CASSDRVSAFF | TGTGCCAGCAGTGACAGGGTTTCAGCTTTCTTT
17 | TRBJ2-7 | TRBV7-2 | TRBD2 | . | CASSLGRGREGSYEQYF | TGTGCCAGCAGCTTAGGCCGAGGCCGGGAGGGTTCGTACGAGCAGTACTTC
14 | TRBJ1-1 | TRBV27 | TRBD1 | . | CASNPRGRGTEAFF | TGTGCCAGCAACCCCAGGGGGCGCGGCACTGAAGCTTTCTTT